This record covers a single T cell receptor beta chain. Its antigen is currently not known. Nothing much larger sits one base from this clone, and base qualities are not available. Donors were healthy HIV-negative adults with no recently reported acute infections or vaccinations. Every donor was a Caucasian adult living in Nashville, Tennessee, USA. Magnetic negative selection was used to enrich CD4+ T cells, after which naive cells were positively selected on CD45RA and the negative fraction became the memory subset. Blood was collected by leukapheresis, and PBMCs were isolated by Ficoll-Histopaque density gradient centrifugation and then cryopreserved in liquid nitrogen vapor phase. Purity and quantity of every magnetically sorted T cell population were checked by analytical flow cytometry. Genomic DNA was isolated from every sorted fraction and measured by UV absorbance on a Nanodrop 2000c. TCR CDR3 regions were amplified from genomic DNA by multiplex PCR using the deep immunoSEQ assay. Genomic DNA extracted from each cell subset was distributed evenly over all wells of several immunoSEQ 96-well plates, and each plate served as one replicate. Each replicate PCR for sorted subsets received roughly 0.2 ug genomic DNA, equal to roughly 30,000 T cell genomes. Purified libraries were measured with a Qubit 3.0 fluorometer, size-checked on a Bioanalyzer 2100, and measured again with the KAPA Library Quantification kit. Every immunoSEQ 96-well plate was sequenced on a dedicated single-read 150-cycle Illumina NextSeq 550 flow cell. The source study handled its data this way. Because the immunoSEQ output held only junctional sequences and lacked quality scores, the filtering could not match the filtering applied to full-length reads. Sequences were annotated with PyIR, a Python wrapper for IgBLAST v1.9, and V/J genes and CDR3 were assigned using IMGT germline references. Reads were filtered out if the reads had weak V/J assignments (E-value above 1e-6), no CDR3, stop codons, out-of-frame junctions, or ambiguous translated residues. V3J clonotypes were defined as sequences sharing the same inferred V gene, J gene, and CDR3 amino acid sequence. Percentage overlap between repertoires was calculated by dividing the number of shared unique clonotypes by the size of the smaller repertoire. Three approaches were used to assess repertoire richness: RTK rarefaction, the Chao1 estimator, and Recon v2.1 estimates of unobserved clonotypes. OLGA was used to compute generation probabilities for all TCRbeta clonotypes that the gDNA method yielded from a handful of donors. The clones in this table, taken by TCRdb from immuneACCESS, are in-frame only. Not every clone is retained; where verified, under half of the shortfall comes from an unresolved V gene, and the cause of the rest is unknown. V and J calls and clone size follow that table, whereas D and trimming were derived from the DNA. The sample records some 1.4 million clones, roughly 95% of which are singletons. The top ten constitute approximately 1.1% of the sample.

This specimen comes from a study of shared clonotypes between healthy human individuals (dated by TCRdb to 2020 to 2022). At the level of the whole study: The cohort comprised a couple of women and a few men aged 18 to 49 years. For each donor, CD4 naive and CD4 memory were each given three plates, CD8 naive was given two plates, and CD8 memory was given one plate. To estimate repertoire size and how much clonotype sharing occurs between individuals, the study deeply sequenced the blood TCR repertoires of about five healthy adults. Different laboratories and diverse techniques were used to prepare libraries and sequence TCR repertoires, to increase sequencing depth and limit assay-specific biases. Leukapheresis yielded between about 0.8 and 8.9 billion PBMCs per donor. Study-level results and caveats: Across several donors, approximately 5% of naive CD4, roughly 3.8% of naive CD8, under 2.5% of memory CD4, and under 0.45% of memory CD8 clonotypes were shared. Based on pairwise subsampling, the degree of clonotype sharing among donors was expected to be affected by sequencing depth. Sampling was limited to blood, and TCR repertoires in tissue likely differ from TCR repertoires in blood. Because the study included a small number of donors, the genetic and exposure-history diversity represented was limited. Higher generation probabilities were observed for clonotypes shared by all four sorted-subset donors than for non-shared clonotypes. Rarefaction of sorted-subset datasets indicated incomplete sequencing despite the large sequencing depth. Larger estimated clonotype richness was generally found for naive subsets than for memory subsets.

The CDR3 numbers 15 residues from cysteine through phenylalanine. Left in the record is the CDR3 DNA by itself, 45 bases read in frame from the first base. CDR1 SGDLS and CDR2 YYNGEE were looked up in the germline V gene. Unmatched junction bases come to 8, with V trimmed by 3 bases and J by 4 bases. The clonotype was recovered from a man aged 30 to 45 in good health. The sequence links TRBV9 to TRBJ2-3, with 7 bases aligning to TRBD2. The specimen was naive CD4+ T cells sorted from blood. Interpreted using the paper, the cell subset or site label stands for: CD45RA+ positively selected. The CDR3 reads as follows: CASSATSDPSDTQYF. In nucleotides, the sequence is TGTGCCAGCAGCGCCACTAGCGACCCGTCAGATACGCAGTATTTT.